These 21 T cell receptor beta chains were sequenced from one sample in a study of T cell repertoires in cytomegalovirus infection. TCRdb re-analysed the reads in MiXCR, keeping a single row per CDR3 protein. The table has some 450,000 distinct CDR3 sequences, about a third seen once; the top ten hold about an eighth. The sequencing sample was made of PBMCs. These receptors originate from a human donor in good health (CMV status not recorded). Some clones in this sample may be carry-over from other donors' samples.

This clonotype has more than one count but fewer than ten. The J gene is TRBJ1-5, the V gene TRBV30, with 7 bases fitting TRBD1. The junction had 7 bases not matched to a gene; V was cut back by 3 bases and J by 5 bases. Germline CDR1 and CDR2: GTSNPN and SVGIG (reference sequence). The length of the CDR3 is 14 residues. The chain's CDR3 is CAWRGPGQYQPQHF. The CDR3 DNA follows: TGTGCCTGGAGAGGTCCGGGACAGTATCAGCCCCAGCATTTT.

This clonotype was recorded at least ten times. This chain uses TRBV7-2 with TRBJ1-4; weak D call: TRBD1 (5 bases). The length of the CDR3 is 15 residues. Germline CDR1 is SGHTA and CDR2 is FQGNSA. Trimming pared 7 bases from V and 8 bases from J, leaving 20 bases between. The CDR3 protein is CASTPWTGGEEKLFF. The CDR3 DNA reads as TGTGCCAGCACCCCTTGGACCGGAGGGGAGGAAAAACTGTTTTTT.

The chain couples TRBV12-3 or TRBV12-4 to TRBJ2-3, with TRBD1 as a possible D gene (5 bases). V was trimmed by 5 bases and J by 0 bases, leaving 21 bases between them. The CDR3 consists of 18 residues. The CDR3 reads CASSAHKGLRSSTDTQYF. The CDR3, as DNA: TGTGCCAGCAGTGCTCACAAGGGGTTACGTTCTAGCACAGATACGCAGTATTTT.

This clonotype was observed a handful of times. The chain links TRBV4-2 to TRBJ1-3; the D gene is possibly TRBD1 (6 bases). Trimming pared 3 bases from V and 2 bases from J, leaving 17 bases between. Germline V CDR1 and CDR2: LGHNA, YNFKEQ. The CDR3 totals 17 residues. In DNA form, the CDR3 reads TGTGCCAGCAGCCATACAGTCTCAGGGGCGGCTGGAAACACCATATATTTT. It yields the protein CASSHTVSGAAGNTIYF.

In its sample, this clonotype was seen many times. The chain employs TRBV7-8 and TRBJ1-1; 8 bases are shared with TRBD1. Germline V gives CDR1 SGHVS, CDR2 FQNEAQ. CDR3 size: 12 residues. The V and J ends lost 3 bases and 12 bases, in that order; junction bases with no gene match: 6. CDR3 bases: TGTGCCAGCAGCTTTTTGACAGGGGTGCCTTTCTTT. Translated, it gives CASSFLTGVPFF.

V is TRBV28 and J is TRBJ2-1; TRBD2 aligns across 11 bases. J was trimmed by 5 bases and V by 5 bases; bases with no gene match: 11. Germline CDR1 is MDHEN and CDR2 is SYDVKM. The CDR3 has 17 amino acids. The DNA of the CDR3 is TGTGCCAGCAGTCCCGCCGCCGGGACTAGCGGACACAATGAGCAGTTCTTC. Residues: CASSPAAGTSGHNEQFF.

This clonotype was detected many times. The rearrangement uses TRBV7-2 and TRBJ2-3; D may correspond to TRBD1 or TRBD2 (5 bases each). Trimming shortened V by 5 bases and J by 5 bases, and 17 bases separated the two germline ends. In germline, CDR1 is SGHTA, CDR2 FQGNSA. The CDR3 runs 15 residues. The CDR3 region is CASSPTGAPGDTQYF. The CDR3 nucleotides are TGTGCCAGCAGCCCCACCGGGGCCCCCGGAGATACGCAGTATTTT.

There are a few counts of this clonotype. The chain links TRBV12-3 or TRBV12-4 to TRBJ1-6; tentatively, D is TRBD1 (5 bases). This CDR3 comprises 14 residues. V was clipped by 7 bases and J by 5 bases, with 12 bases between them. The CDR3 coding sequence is TGTGCCAGCACCCGACAGCCGAATAATTCACCCCTCCACTTT. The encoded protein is CASTRQPNNSPLHF.

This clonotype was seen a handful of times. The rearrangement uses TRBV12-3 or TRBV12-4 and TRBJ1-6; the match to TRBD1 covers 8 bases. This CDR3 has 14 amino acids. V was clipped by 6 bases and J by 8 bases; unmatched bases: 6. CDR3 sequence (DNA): TGTGCCAGCAGCAGGGGGCTTGGAGATTCACCCCTCCACTTT. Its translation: CASSRGLGDSPLHF.

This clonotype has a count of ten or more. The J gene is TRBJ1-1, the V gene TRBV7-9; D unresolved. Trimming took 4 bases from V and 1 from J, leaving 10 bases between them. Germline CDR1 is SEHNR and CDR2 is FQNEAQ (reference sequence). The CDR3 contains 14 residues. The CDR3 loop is CASSSDATNTEAFF. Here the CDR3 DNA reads TGTGCCAGCAGCTCAGACGCAACGAACACTGAAGCTTTCTTT.

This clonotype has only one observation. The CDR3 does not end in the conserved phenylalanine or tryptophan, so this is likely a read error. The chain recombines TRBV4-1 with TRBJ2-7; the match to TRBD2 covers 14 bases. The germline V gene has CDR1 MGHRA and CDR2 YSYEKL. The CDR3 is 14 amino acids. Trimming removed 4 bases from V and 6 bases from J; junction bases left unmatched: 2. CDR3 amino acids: CASSRGTSGSEQYL. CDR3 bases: TGCGCCAGCAGCCGAGGGACTAGCGGGAGCGAGCAGTACTTA.

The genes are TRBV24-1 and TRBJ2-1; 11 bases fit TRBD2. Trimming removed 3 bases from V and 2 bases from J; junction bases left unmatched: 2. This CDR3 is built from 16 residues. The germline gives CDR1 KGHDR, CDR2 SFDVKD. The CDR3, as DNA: TGTGCCACCAGTGATACGGGACTAGCGGCCTACAATGAGCAGTTCTTC. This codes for CATSDTGLAAYNEQFF.

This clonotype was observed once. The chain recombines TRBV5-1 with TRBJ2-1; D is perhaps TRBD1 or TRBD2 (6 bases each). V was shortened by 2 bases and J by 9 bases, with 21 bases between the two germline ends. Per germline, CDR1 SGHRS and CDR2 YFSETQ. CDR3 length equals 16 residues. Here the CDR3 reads CASSFLFTEGGGEQFF. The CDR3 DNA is TGCGCCAGCAGCTTTCTTTTCACTGAGGGGGGCGGTGAGCAGTTCTTC. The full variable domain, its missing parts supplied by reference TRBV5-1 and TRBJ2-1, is KAGVTQTPRYLIKTRGQQVTLSCSPISGHRSVSWYQQTPGQGLQFLFEYFSETQRNKGNFPGRFSGRQFSNSRSEMNVSTLELGDSALYLCASSFLFTEGGGEQFFGPGTRLTVL.

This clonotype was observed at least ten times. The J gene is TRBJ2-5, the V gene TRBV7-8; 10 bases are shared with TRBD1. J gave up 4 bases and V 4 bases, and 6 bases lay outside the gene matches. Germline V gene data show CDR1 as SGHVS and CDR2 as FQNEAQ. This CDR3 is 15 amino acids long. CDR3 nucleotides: TGTGCCAGCAGCTCAGACAGGGGGCCACGAGAGACCCAGTACTTC. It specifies CASSSDRGPRETQYF.

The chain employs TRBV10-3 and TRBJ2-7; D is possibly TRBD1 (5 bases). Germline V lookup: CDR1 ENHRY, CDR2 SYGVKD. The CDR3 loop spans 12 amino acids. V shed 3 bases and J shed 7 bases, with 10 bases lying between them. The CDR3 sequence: CAISEGGQEQYF. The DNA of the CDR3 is TGTGCCATCAGTGAAGGCGGACAAGAGCAGTACTTC.

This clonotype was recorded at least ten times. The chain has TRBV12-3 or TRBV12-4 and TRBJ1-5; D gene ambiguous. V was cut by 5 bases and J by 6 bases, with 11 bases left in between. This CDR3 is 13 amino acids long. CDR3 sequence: CASSPGMGQPQHF. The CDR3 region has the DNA TGTGCCAGCAGTCCCGGGATGGGTCAGCCCCAGCATTTT.

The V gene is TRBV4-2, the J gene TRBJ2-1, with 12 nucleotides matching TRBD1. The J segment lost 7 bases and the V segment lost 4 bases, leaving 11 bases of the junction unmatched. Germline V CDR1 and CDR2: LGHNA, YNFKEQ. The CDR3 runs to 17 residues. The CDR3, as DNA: TGTGCCAGCAGCCCCGAGGGGGGGGGACAGGGGGCGAATGAGCAGTTCTTC. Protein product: CASSPEGGGQGANEQFF.

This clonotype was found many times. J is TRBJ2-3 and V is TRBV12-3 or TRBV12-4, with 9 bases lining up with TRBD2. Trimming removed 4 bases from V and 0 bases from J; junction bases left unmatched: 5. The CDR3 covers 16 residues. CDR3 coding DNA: TGTGCCAGCAGTTCGCGGGGGGGCCAAAGCACAGATACGCAGTATTTT. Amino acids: CASSSRGGQSTDTQYF.

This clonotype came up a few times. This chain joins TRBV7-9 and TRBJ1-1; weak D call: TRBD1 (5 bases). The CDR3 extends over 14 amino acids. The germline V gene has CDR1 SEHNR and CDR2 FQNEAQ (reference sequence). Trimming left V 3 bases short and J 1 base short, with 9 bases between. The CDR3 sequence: CASSFGHQNTEAFF. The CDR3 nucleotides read TGTGCCAGCAGCTTCGGACACCAGAACACTGAAGCTTTCTTT. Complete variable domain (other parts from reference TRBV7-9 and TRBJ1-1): DTGVSQNPRHKITKRGQNVTFRCDPISEHNRLYWYRQTLGQGPEFLTYFQNEAQLEKSRLLSDRFSAERPKGSFSTLEIQRTEQGDSAMYLCASSFGHQNTEAFFGQGTRLTVV.

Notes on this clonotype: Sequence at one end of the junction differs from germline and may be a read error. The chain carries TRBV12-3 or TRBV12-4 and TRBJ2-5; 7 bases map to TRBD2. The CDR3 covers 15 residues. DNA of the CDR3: TGTGCCAGCAGCTCTTCCGGGACTAATCAAGAGAGCCAGTACTTC. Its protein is CASSSSGTNQESQYF.

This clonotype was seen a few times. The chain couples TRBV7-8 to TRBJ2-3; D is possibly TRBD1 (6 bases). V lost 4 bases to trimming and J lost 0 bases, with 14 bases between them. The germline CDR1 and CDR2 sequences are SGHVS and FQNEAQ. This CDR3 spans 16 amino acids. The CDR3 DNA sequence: TGTGCCAGCAGCTCCCAGGACAGCCTTAGCACAGATACGCAGTATTTT. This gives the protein CASSSQDSLSTDTQYF.